The 19 T cell receptor beta chains given below trace back to one sample, sequenced in a study of T cell changes during pregnancy in multiple sclerosis. The data were produced by immunoSEQ multiplex PCR, yet TCRdb's version contains in-frame clones alone and is incomplete. Of approximately 30,000 clones in the sample, more than 70% were seen once. The specimen was CD8+ T cells from peripheral blood mononuclear cells, collected in the first trimester of pregnancy. Source of these receptors: a female donor with multiple sclerosis, enrolled in a pregnancy study.

This clone was counted a few times. A much larger clone differs by one base, so this may be a read error. Other DNA sequences in this specimen translate into the identical CDR3. V is TRBV6-4 and J is TRBJ2-1; 9 bases match TRBD2. In germline, CDR1 is MRHNA, CDR2 SNTAGT. This CDR3 contains 15 residues. With V trimmed by 0 bases and J by 3 bases, 0 bases remained unmatched. CDR3 amino acids: CASSDSSGSYNEQFF. The CDR3, as DNA: TGTGCCAGCAGTGACTCTAGCGGGAGCTACAATGAGCAGTTCTTC.

The rearrangement uses TRBV27 and TRBJ1-2; unclear D gene. V lost 5 bases and J lost 4, with 11 bases in between. The length of the CDR3 is 13 residues. Germline V lookup: CDR1 MNHEY, CDR2 SMNVEV (reference sequence). The CDR3 DNA is TGTGCCAGCAGTGGTGGTACCGGCTATGGCTACACCTTC. It is translated as CASSGGTGYGYTF.

This rearrangement joins TRBV19 to TRBJ2-1, with D unresolved. Germline CDR1 LNHDA, CDR2 SQIVND (reference sequence). Trimming stripped 0 bases from V and 11 bases from J, with 5 bases between. The length of the CDR3 is 11 residues. The CDR3 here is CASSIDIQQFF. The CDR3 nucleotides read TGTGCCAGTAGTATAGACATTCAGCAGTTCTTC.

This chain connects TRBV6-1 to TRBJ2-1; 12 bases agree with TRBD2. Per the germline V gene, CDR1 is MNHNS and CDR2 is SASEGT. CDR3 size: 18 residues. V shed 4 bases and J 5 bases; nucleotides not matched to a gene: 12. In DNA, the CDR3 is TGTGCCAGCAGTGCCCGACTAGCGGGAGAGGAACAGGACAATGAGCAGTTCTTC. Encoded protein: CASSARLAGEEQDNEQFF.

The genes are TRBV5-6 and TRBJ1-1; 7 bases agree with TRBD1. Germline V gene lookup returns CDR1 SGHDT and CDR2 YYEEEE. J gave up 0 bases and V 4 bases, and 9 bases lay outside the gene matches. The CDR3 sequence is 16 residues long. The CDR3 DNA reads TGTGCCAGCAGCCTGGGGGGGGACAGTTTGAACACTGAAGCTTTCTTT. It is translated as CASSLGGDSLNTEAFF.

This chain joins TRBV6-5 and TRBJ2-5; 10 nucleotides align to TRBD1. The trim removed 6 bases at V and 5 bases at J, leaving 6 bases unmatched. This CDR3 contains 14 residues. Germline V gene sequence: CDR1 MNHEY, CDR2 SVGAGI. CDR3 DNA sequence: TGTGCCAGCAGCGAGGGACAGGGGTGGGAGACCCAGTACTTC. It is translated as CASSEGQGWETQYF.

The gene calls are TRBV27 and TRBJ2-7; maybe TRBD1 (6 bases). Per germline, CDR1 MNHEY and CDR2 SMNVEV (reference sequence). V lost 3 bases to trimming and J lost 4 bases, with 16 bases between them. CDR3 length: 15 residues. CDR3 nucleotides: TGTGCCAGCAGTTTTCAGGCAGGGGTCCTGTACGAGCAGTACTTC. Protein: CASSFQAGVLYEQYF.

The V call is TRBV6-4, the J call TRBJ2-2, with D hard to call. V shed 4 bases and J shed 0 bases, with 6 bases lying between them. Per germline, CDR1 MRHNA and CDR2 SNTAGT. The CDR3 runs to 14 residues. CDR3 region: CASSGDSNTGELFF. As DNA, the CDR3 is TGTGCCAGCAGTGGCGATTCGAACACCGGGGAGCTGTTTTTT.

The V call is TRBV19, the J call TRBJ1-5, with 10 bases identical to TRBD1. Germline V gene lookup returns CDR1 LNHDA and CDR2 SQIVND (reference sequence). The CDR3 is 19 amino acids. V was clipped by 3 bases and J by 2 bases; unmatched bases: 13. In DNA form, the CDR3 reads TGTGCCAGTAGTATGGGGGACAGGGGAGGACTCTATGGCAATCAGCCCCAGCATTTT. Protein product: CASSMGDRGGLYGNQPQHF.

The CDR3 DNA reads TGTGCCAGCAGTGAATGGCAGGGGGAAAACACTGAAGCTTTCTTT. It yields the protein CASSEWQGENTEAFF. V and J are TRBV2 and TRBJ1-1, with 7 bases lining up with TRBD1. This CDR3 has 15 amino acids. With V trimmed by 2 bases and J by 2 bases, 5 bases remained unmatched. Germline V CDR1 and CDR2: SNHLY, FYNNEI.

The chain couples TRBV7-9 to TRBJ2-7; 10 bases align to TRBD2. This CDR3 region has 16 residues. Germline assignment: CDR1 SEHNR and CDR2 FQNEAQ (reference sequence). J was trimmed by 5 bases and V by 5 bases; bases with no gene match: 12. CDR3 residues: CASSPRGLANEDEQYF. The CDR3 DNA reads as TGTGCCAGCAGCCCCAGGGGACTAGCGAACGAGGACGAGCAGTACTTC. The full variable domain, its missing parts supplied by reference TRBV7-9 and TRBJ2-7, is DTGVSQNPRHKITKRGQNVTFRCDPISEHNRLYWYRQTLGQGPEFLTYFQNEAQLEKSRLLSDRFSAERPKGSFSTLEIQRTEQGDSAMYLCASSPRGLANEDEQYFGPGTRLTVT.

In this sample, this clone turned up once. This chain links TRBV7-9 with TRBJ2-3; D uncertain. The CDR3 is 12 residues long. Germline CDR1 is SEHNR and CDR2 is FQNEAQ (reference sequence). V shed 5 bases and J shed 3 bases, with 6 bases lying between them. CDR3 sequence: CASSLRTDTQYF. The CDR3 DNA is TGTGCCAGCAGCCTCAGAACAGATACGCAGTATTTT.

The genes are TRBV25-1 and TRBJ2-1; 8 nucleotides align to TRBD1. The CDR3 consists of 15 residues. J was trimmed by 8 bases and V by 4 bases; bases with no gene match: 10. Germline CDR1 is MGHDK and CDR2 is SYGVNS. The CDR3 DNA is TGTGCCAGCAGTGCCCCCGGGACAGGCCACGATGAGCAGTTCTTC. The encoded protein is CASSAPGTGHDEQFF.

The chain links TRBV7-5 to TRBJ2-5; the listed D gene, TRBD1, was not tested against the DNA. TRBV7-5 is a recognized pseudogene. There are 16 residues in the CDR3. DNA for the CDR3: TGTGTCAGAAGCCCCCTTGGTAGGGGGCGGATGGAGACCCAGTACTTC. Translated: CVRSPLGRGRMETQYF.

The chain is built from TRBV19 and TRBJ1-2; 7 bases map to TRBD1. This CDR3 region has 15 residues. CDR1 is LNHDA and CDR2 is SQIVND in the germline V gene (reference sequence). V gave up 1 base and J gave up 4 bases; unmatched junction bases: 6. The CDR3 region has the DNA TGTGCCAGTAGTATAGGTACAGGGGTCTCCTATGGCTACACCTTC. Its protein product is CASSIGTGVSYGYTF.

This clone is medium-sized (0.01 to 0.1%). The chain employs TRBV11-3 and TRBJ2-7, with D tentatively TRBD2 (7 bases). The CDR3 sequence is 14 residues long. Per the germline V gene, CDR1 is SGHNT and CDR2 is YENEEA. Trimming removed 5 bases at V and 6 bases at J, with 17 bases between. The CDR3 DNA reads as TGTGCCAGCAGCCCTCCCGGGGGGCCAGGCGAGCAGTACTTC. Translated: CASSPPGGPGEQYF.

This clone was seen only once. The chain uses TRBV27 and TRBJ2-7, with 9 bases matching TRBD1. Per germline, CDR1 MNHEY and CDR2 SMNVEV (reference sequence). The CDR3 sequence is 16 residues long. V trimming: 3 bases; J trimming: 8 bases; junction bases outside the gene matches: 14. CDR3 residues: CASSFVSGQGGVQQYF. The CDR3 DNA follows: TGTGCCAGCAGTTTCGTTTCGGGACAGGGCGGGGTCCAGCAGTACTTC.

V and J are TRBV4-1 and TRBJ2-5; D remains unclear. This CDR3 region has 16 residues. V lost 1 base to trimming and J lost 2 bases, with 14 bases between them. From germline, CDR1 is MGHRA and CDR2 YSYEKL. The CDR3 region has the DNA TGCGCCAGCAGCCAAGGGCAAGTTAGCCGTCAAGAGACCCAGTACTTC. Protein product: CASSQGQVSRQETQYF.

CDR3 sequence: CSVDRDREGGGYTF. The CDR3 DNA reads as TGCAGCGTCGACCGGGACAGGGAGGGCGGTGGCTACACCTTC. The J gene is TRBJ1-2, the V gene TRBV29-1, with 9 bases identical to TRBD1. V trimming: 6 bases; J trimming: 7 bases; junction bases outside the gene matches: 12. The CDR3 spans 14 residues. Germline V gene lookup returns CDR1 SQVTM and CDR2 ANQGSEA.